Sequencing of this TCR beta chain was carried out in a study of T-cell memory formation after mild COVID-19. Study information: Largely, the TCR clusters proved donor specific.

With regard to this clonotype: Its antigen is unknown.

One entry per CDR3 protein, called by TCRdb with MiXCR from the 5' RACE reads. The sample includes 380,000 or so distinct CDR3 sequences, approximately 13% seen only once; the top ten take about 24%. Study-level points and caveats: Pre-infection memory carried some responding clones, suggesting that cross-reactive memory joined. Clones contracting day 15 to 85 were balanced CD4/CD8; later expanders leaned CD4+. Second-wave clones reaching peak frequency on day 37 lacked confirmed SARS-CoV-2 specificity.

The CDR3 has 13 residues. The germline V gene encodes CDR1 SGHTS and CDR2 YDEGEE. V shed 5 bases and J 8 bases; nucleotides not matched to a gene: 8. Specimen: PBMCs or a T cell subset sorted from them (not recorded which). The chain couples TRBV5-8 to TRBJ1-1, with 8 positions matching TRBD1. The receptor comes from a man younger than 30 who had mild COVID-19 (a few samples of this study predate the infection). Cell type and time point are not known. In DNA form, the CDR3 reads TGTGCCAGCAGTATGCCCGACAGGGGCGAAGCTTTCTTT. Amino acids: CASSMPDRGEAFF. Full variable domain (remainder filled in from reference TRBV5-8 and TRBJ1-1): EAGVTQSPTHLIKTRGQQATLRCSPISGHTSVYWYQQALGLGLQFLLWYDEGEERNRGNFPPRFSGRQFPNYSSELNVNALELEDSALYLCASSMPDRGEAFFGQGTRLTVV.